A single T cell receptor beta chain is shown here with its context. Its antigen remains unidentified. MiXCR was run by TCRdb on the 5' RACE reads, yielding one entry per CDR3 protein. Among about 580,000 distinct CDR3 sequences, 17% were seen once, and the ten largest hold 17%. V dropped 3 bases and J dropped 4 bases, with 12 bases sitting between them. Germline assignment: CDR1 SGHVS and CDR2 FNYEAQ. CDR3 length: 14 amino acids. The sample comes from a study of T cells after yellow fever vaccination. General observations from the study: Few clonotypes appeared in both CD4 and CD8 compartments. It was a weaker secondary response, yet one that peaked faster, at day 5 versus 15.

The chain recombines TRBV7-6 with TRBJ1-2; D is perhaps TRBD1 (5 bases). This specimen consisted of PBMCs, obtained 5 days after the first yellow fever vaccination. The receptor was isolated from a man between 18 and 35 years old who received the YFV17D yellow fever vaccine. In DNA, the CDR3 is TGTGCCAGCAGCTTGGACACCTTTGGCTATGGCTACACCTTC. Translating gives CASSLDTFGYGYTF.